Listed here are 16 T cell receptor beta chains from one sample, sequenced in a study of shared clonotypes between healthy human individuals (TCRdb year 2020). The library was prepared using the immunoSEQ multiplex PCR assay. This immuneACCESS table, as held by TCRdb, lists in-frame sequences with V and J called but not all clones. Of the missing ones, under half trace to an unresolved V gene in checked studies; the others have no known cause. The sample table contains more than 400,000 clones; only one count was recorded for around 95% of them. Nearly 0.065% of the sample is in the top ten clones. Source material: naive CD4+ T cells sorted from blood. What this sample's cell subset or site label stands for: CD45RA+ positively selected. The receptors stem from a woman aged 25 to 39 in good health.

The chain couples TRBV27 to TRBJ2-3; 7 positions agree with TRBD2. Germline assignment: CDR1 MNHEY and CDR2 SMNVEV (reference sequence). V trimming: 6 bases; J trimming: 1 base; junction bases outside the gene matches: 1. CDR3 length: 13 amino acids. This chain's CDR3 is CASRLAGTDTQYF. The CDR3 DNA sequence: TGTGCCAGCAGGCTAGCGGGCACAGATACGCAGTATTTT.

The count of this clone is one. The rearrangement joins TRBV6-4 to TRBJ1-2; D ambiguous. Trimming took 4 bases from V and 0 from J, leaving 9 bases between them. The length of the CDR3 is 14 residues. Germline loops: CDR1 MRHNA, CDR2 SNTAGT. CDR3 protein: CASSATRSNYGYTF. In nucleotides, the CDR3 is TGTGCCAGCAGTGCCACAAGATCTAACTATGGCTACACCTTC.

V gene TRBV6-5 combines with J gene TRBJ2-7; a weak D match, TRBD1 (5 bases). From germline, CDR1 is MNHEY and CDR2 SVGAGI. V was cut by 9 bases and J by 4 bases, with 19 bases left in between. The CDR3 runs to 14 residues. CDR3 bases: TGTGCCAGTTCCTCCTCAGGGATCCCGTACGAGCAGTACTTC. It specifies CASSSSGIPYEQYF.

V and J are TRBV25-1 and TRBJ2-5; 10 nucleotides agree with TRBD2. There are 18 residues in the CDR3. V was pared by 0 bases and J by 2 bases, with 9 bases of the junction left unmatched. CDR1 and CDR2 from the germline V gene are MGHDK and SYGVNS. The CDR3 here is CASSEYSLAGSMQETQYF. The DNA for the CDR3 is TGTGCCAGCAGTGAATATTCACTAGCGGGATCCATGCAAGAGACCCAGTACTTC.

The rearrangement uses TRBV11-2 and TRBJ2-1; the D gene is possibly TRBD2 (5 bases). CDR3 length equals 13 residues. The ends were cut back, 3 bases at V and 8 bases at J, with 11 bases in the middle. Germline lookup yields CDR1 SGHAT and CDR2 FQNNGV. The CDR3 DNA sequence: TGTGCCAGCAGCTTCACCGGGGTCGATGAGCAGTTCTTC. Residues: CASSFTGVDEQFF.

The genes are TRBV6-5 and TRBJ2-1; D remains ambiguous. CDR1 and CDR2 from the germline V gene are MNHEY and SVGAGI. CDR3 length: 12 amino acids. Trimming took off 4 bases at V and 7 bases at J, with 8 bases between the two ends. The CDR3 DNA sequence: TGTGCCAGCAGTTCTTTGGGAAATGAGCAGTTCTTC. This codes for CASSSLGNEQFF.

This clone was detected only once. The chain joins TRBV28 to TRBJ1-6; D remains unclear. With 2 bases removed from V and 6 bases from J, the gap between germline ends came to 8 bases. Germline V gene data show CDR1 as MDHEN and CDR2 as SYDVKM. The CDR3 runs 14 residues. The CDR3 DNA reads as TGTGCCAGCAGTTTAGCGCAAGTTAATTCACCCCTCCACTTT. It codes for CASSLAQVNSPLHF.

CDR3 protein: CASSAIAGALTGELFF. DNA of the CDR3: TGTGCCAGCAGCGCCATAGCGGGAGCACTTACCGGGGAGCTGTTTTTT. V usage is TRBV11-2 and J usage is TRBJ2-2, with TRBD2 identical over 9 bases. The V segment lost 5 bases and the J segment 5 bases; nucleotides outside the gene matches: 9. The CDR3 extends over 16 amino acids. Germline values: CDR1 SGHAT, CDR2 FQNNGV. Together with reference TRBV11-2 and TRBJ2-2, the CDR3 gives the full variable domain: EAGVAQSPRYKIIEKRQSVAFWCNPISGHATLYWYQQILGQGPKLLIQFQNNGVVDDSQLPKDRFSAERLKGVDSTLKIQPAKLEDSAVYLCASSAIAGALTGELFFGEGSRLTVL.

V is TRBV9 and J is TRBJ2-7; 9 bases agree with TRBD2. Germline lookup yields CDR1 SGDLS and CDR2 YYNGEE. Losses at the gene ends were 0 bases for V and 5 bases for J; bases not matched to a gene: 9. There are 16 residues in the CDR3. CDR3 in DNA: TGTGCCAGCAGCGTAGGGGGTAGCGGGAGTTCACACGAGCAGTACTTC. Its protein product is CASSVGGSGSSHEQYF.

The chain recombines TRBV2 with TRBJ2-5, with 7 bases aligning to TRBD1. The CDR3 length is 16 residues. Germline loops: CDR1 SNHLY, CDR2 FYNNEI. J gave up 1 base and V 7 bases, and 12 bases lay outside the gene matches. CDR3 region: CASTPRRGQSQETQYF. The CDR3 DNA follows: TGTGCCAGCACCCCCCGCCGGGGACAGAGCCAAGAGACCCAGTACTTC.

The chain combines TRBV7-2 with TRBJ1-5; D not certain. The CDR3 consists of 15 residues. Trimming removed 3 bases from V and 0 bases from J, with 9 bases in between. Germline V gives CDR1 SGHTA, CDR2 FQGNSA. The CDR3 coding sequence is TGTGCCAGCAGCTTTGGCCCCCCTAGCAATCAGCCCCAGCATTTT. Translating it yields CASSFGPPSNQPQHF. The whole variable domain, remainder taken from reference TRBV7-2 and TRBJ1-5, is GAGVSQSPSNKVTEKGKDVELRCDPISGHTALYWYRQSLGQGLEFLIYFQGNSAPDKSGLPSDRFSAERTGGSVSTLTIQRTQQEDSAVYLCASSFGPPSNQPQHFGDGTRLSIL.

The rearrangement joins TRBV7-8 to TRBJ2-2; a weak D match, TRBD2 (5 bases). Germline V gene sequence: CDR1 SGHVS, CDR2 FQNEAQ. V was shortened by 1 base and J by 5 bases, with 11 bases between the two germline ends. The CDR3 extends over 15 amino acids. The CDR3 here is CASSLGGTGTGELFF. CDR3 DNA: TGTGCCAGCAGCTTAGGGGGTACGGGGACCGGGGAGCTGTTTTTT.

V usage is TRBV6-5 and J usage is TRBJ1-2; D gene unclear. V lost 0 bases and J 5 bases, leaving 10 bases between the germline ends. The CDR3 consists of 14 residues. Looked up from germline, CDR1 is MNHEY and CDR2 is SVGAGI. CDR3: CASSYSSQAYGYTF. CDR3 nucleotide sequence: TGTGCCAGCAGTTACTCGTCCCAGGCATATGGCTACACCTTC.

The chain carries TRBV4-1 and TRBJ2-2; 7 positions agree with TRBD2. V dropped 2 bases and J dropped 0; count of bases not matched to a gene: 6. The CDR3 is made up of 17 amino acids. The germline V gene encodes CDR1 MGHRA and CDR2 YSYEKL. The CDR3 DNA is TGCGCCAGCAGCCAACTAGCGGAACCGTCGAACACCGGGGAGCTGTTTTTT. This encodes CASSQLAEPSNTGELFF.

DNA for the CDR3: TGTGCCACCAGCAGAGAACCCGACGGGGCCACTGAAGCTTTCTTT. Translating it yields CATSREPDGATEAFF. The chain combines TRBV15 with TRBJ1-1; D might be TRBD1 (5 bases). Germline-derived CDR1 and CDR2 are LNHNV and YYDKDF (reference sequence). V dropped 0 bases and J dropped 4 bases, with 12 bases sitting between them. The CDR3 extends over 15 amino acids.

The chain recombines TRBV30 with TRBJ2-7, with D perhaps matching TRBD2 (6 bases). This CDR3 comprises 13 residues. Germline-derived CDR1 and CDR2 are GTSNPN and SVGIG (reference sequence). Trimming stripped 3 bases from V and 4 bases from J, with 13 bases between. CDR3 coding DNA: TGTGCCTGGAGGCGGGGTAAGGGGTACGAGCAGTACTTC. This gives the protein CAWRRGKGYEQYF.